This TCR beta chain was documented in a study of yellow fever vaccine responses in identical twins. A remark on this clonotype: Antigen unknown.

Findings and limits, study-wide: Each twin's T cell response to the vaccine was reported to look partly convergent and partly personalized.

TCRdb re-analysed the RT-PCR reads in MiXCR, keeping a single row per CDR3 protein. The sample lists around 20,000 distinct CDR3 sequences, less than 75% occurring once. The input for sequencing was T cells from blood (PBMCs), unsorted or a sorted subset (not recorded which), taken before or after yellow fever vaccination (not recorded which). The receptor was derived from a young woman who received the yellow fever vaccine.

CDR3 residues: CASSQDWTVTDTQYF. CDR3 nucleotide sequence: TGCGCCAGCAGCCAAGACTGGACAGTCACAGATACGCAGTATTTT. The chain combines TRBV4-1 with TRBJ2-3; D is perhaps TRBD1 (6 bases). Per germline, CDR1 MGHRA and CDR2 YSYEKL. This CDR3 has 15 amino acids. Deletions cut 0 bases from V and 2 bases from J, with 9 bases between.